This is a list of T cell receptor beta chains from one sample in a study of T cells after posttransplantation cyclophosphamide. Using immunoSEQ multiplex PCR, the repertoire was profiled, and TCRdb retains in-frame clones only, with some absent. This sample comprises 40,000 to 45,000 clones, none seen once only. The source material was PBMCs. The receptors here all came from a man aged 40-50 years in good health, CMV-negative, and a related stem cell transplant donor. Each CDR3 is given with its conserved first and last residue. The order of the fields is J gene, D gene, V gene, clone size, CDR3 protein, CDR3 DNA. D genes are given only for firm matches. The size of a clone is reported for some rows only, either as once, few or many, or as a class for expanded clones.

TRBJ2-7,.,TRBV7-6,many,CASSYLDRTYEQYF,TGTGCCAGCAGCTACCTCGACAGGACCTACGAGCAGTACTTC
TRBJ2-6,.,TRBV7-2,many,CASSIPTGSLSGANVLTF,TGTGCCAGCAGCATCCCAACAGGGAGCTTGTCTGGGGCCAACGTCCTGACTTTC
TRBJ2-3,.,TRBV7-9,many,CASSPRGSINTQYF,TGTGCCAGCAGCCCTAGAGGGAGCATTAATACGCAGTATTTT
TRBJ2-7,TRBD1,TRBV5-1,many,CATRNGTGGNYEQYF,TGCGCCACCAGAAACGGGACAGGGGGTAACTACGAGCAGTACTTC
TRBJ2-3,.,TRBV19,many,CASSLGGGWVVDTQYF,TGTGCCAGTAGTCTGGGTGGGGGCTGGGTGGTAGATACGCAGTATTTT
TRBJ2-1,TRBD2,TRBV19,many,CASSTASTSGMYNEQFF,TGTGCCAGTAGTACGGCCTCAACTAGCGGGATGTACAATGAGCAGTTCTTC
TRBJ2-7,TRBD2,TRBV7-8,many,CASSPRTSGGEQYF,TGTGCCAGCAGCCCTCGGACTAGCGGGGGGGAGCAGTACTTC
TRBJ2-1,TRBD2,TRBV15,few,CATSRDLAGGPYNEQFF,TGTGCCACCAGCAGAGATTTAGCGGGGGGACCCTACAATGAGCAGTTCTTC
TRBJ1-1,TRBD1,TRBV19,many,CASSTQTGGTEAFF,TGTGCCAGTAGTACCCAGACAGGGGGTACTGAAGCTTTCTTT
TRBJ1-2,.,TRBV19,many,CASSIAQSYGYTF,TGTGCCAGTAGTATCGCACAGTCCTATGGCTACACCTTC
TRBJ2-7,.,TRBV11-2,many,CASSSTGRSLYEQYF,TGTGCCAGCAGCTCTACAGGCAGGAGCCTCTACGAGCAGTACTTC
TRBJ1-6,.,TRBV2,many,CASTMDSLLNSPLHF,TGTGCCAGCACCATGGACAGCCTTCTTAATTCACCCCTCCACTTT
TRBJ2-4,.,TRBV7-5,.,CARSLDSLAKNIQYF,TGTGCCAGAAGCCTTGACAGCTTAGCCAAAAACATTCAGTACTTC
TRBJ2-3,TRBD2,TRBV19,many,CASSNGLGSTDTQYF,TGTGCCAGTAGTAACGGACTAGGGAGCACAGATACGCAGTATTTT
TRBJ2-3,TRBD2,TRBV9,few,CASSDRTSPGVDTQYF,TGTGCCAGCAGCGATCGGACTAGCCCGGGCGTGGATACGCAGTATTTT
TRBJ2-1,.,TRBV19,many,CASSIQGRYNEQFF,TGTGCCAGTAGTATACAGGGGCGATACAATGAGCAGTTCTTC
TRBJ1-3,.,TRBV14,many,CASSQYLTGLSSGNTIYF,TGTGCCAGCAGCCAGTACCTCACAGGTCTCTCCTCTGGAAACACCATATATTTT
TRBJ1-5,.,TRBV6-6,many,CASSYGLAILNQPQHF,TGTGCCAGCAGTTACGGGCTAGCTATCTTAAATCAGCCCCAGCATTTT
TRBJ2-7,TRBD1,TRBV6-1,.,CASSEEGQGFYEQYF,TGTGCCAGCAGTGAAGAAGGACAGGGTTTCTACGAGCAGTACTTC
TRBJ1-2,.,TRBV6-5,many,CASSYDPGHQGYTF,TGTGCCAGCAGTTACGATCCGGGACATCAAGGCTACACCTTC
TRBJ1-5,.,TRBV19,many,CASSIGLRQAQHF,TGTGCCAGTAGTATAGGGCTTAGGCAGGCCCAGCATTTT
TRBJ1-5,.,TRBV6-5,.,CASSTRGQPQHF,TGTGCTAGCAGTACCCGGGGGCAGCCCCAGCATTTT
TRBJ1-2,.,TRBV18,many,CASSPGQGVPPYGYTF,TGTGCCAGCTCACCCGGGCAGGGTGTTCCCCCTTATGGCTACACCTTC
TRBJ1-5,.,TRBV12-5,many,CASGTGLLNQPQHF,TGTGCTAGTGGTACAGGGCTTTTAAATCAGCCCCAGCATTTT
TRBJ1-4,.,TRBV6-1,few,CASKPRGREKLFF,TGTGCCAGCAAGCCCCGGGGGAGAGAAAAACTGTTTTTT
TRBJ2-2,.,TRBV7-2,many,CASSLERLELFF,TGTGCCAGCAGCTTAGAGCGTTTGGAGCTGTTTTTT
TRBJ2-1,.,TRBV12-5,many,CASGPGQSSYNEQFF,TGTGCTAGTGGTCCCGGACAGAGCTCCTACAATGAGCAGTTCTTC
TRBJ1-1,TRBD1,TRBV7-3,many,CASSLIGGTGTEAFF,TGTGCCAGCAGCCTAATAGGTGGGACAGGCACTGAAGCTTTCTTT
TRBJ2-2,TRBD2,TRBV27,many,CASRLAGVTGELFF,TGTGCCAGCAGACTAGCGGGAGTCACCGGGGAGCTGTTTTTT
TRBJ2-6,TRBD1,TRBV2,.,CASSLTGGGAAGANVLTF,TGTGCCAGCAGCCTAACAGGGGGCGGGGCGGCCGGGGCCAACGTCCTGACTTTC
TRBJ1-4,.,TRBV11-2,many,CASSLVRPGGLFF,TGTGCCAGCAGCTTAGTGCGTCCGGGGGGACTGTTTTTT
TRBJ2-1,TRBD2,TRBV5-1,many,CASSGTSGRNEQFF,TGCGCCAGCTCCGGGACTAGCGGGAGAAATGAGCAGTTCTTC
TRBJ1-1,.,TRBV19,many,CASSAKRPNTEAFF,TGTGCCAGTAGCGCCAAGCGACCGAACACTGAAGCTTTCTTT
TRBJ2-6,TRBD1,TRBV18,many,CASSPQTGAGANVLTF,TGTGCCAGCTCACCTCAAACAGGGGCTGGGGCCAACGTCCTGACTTTC
TRBJ1-1,.,TRBV11-2,many,CASSSMGANTEAFF,TGTGCCAGCAGCTCCATGGGGGCAAACACTGAAGCTTTCTTT
TRBJ1-3,.,TRBV7-9,many,CASSTTGGNTIYF,TGTGCCAGCAGCACCACCGGGGGGAACACCATATATTTT
TRBJ1-4,TRBD1,TRBV25-1,many,CASTQGAGDEKLFF,TGTGCCAGCACACAGGGGGCAGGGGATGAAAAACTGTTTTTT
TRBJ2-5,TRBD1,TRBV5-4,many,CASSAGDRGTETQYF,TGTGCCAGCAGCGCCGGGGACAGGGGGACAGAGACCCAGTACTTC
TRBJ1-6,TRBD1,TRBV6-5,many,CASSRQGSYNSPLHF,TGTGCCAGCAGCCGACAGGGGTCCTATAATTCACCCCTCCACTTT
TRBJ2-3,TRBD2,TRBV11-2,.,CASSPSSGGDTQYF,TGTGCCAGCAGCCCGTCTTCGGGGGGAGATACGCAGTATTTT
TRBJ2-3,.,TRBV9,.,CASSRLGTDTQYF,TGTGCCAGCAGCAGATTAGGCACAGATACGCAGTATTTT
TRBJ2-4,.,TRBV4-1,many,CASSQGGQKNIQYF,TGCGCCAGCAGCCAAGGCGGCCAGAAAAACATTCAGTACTTC
TRBJ2-2,TRBD1,TRBV5-4,many,CASSLGHTGGSGELFF,TGTGCCAGCAGCTTGGGCCACACAGGGGGATCCGGGGAGCTGTTTTTT
TRBJ2-5,.,TRBV5-1,many,CASSLEGGGIQETQYF,TGCGCCAGCAGCTTGGAAGGGGGGGGAATACAAGAGACCCAGTACTTC
TRBJ1-4,TRBD1,TRBV2,many,CASLGVRGLEEKLFF,TGTGCCAGCCTCGGGGTTAGGGGGCTTGAAGAAAAACTGTTTTTT
TRBJ1-1,TRBD1,TRBV11-2,many,CASSTPTGAVMNTEAFF,TGTGCCAGCAGCACTCCCACAGGGGCCGTCATGAACACTGAAGCTTTCTTT
TRBJ2-1,.,TRBV27,many,CASTGEGNEQFF,TGTGCCAGCACAGGGGAGGGCAATGAGCAGTTCTTC
TRBJ2-1,.,TRBV27,many,CASSRPTGGAGNEQFF,TGTGCCAGCTCCCGTCCCACCGGGGGAGCCGGCAATGAGCAGTTCTTC
TRBJ2-2,.,TRBV9,many,CASSVEVRAAGELFF,TGTGCCAGCAGCGTAGAGGTCAGGGCCGCCGGGGAGCTGTTTTTT
TRBJ2-5,.,TRBV19,many,CASSIWGRSSQETQYF,TGTGCCAGTAGTATATGGGGGAGGTCCTCCCAAGAGACCCAGTACTTC
TRBJ2-3,TRBD2,TRBV15,.,CATSRVETSGRDTQYF,TGTGCCACCAGCAGAGTCGAGACTAGCGGACGGGATACGCAGTATTTT
TRBJ2-1,TRBD2,TRBV10-3,many,CASTSSGPSYNEQFF,TGTGCCTCCACATCTAGCGGACCCTCCTACAATGAGCAGTTCTTC
TRBJ1-1,.,TRBV5-4,many,CASSLGQRNTEAFF,TGTGCCAGCAGCTTGGGACAGAGAAACACTGAAGCTTTCTTT